The subject of this entry is one T cell receptor beta chain. In the original processing: Scientists estimated how many nucleated cells there were by amplifying reference gene primers. Profiled with immunoSEQ multiplex PCR; TCRdb holds only in-frame clones, not every one. V and J calls and clone size are copied from that table; D and trimming were computed from the DNA. The profile shows about 150,000 clones, around 90% of them singletons. These data belong to a study of blood T cell repertoires in COVID-19. Study details: Acute and convalescent COVID-19 samples came from the United States, Italy and Spain. PBMCs, B-cell-depleted T cells, or T cells were the source of the cDNA or gDNA that made up the material.

CDR3 length equals 14 residues. Germline lookup yields CDR1 MNHEY and CDR2 SMNVEV (reference sequence). V gave up 4 bases and J gave up 6 bases, with 13 bases separating them. This receptor was obtained from a man aged 45-65 years with acute or convalescent COVID-19. The source material was peripheral blood. The gene calls are TRBV27 and TRBJ1-5; the D gene is possibly TRBD1 (6 bases). CDR3 bases: TGTGCCAGCAGTTCACAACAGGGAACTCAGCCCCAGCATTTT. Its protein product is CASSSQQGTQPQHF.